The entry below describes one TCR beta chain. Primed by a sample-barcoded 5' primer and a J-beta primer mix, a second PCR proceeded for 7 to 11 cycles. Using its own MiXCR run on the 5' RACE reads, TCRdb lists one record per CDR3 protein. This table has over a million distinct CDR3 sequences, roughly 45% appearing once. These data originate in a study of blood T cells in healthy people across ages. This sequence was found in a woman aged 18-29 years in good health. Source material: blood.

The CDR3 loop is CASSSAELNTEAFF. In DNA form, the CDR3 reads TGCGCCAGCAGCTCGGCGGAACTGAACACTGAAGCTTTCTTT. The V gene is TRBV5-1, the J gene TRBJ1-1; the D is unclear. This CDR3 comprises 14 residues. Germline CDR1 and CDR2: SGHRS and YFSETQ. Between the trimmed V and J ends, which lost 3 bases and 0 bases, there was a span of 9 bases.